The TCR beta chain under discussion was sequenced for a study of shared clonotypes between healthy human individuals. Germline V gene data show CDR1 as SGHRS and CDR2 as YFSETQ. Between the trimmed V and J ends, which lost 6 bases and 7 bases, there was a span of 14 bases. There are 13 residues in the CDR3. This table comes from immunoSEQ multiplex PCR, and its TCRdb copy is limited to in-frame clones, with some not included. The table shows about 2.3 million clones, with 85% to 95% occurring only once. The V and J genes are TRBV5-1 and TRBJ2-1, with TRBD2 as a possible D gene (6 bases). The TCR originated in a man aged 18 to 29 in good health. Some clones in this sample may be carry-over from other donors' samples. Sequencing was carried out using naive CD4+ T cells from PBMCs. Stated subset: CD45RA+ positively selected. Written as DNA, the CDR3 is TGCGCCAGCACTAATCCCGGGAGTAATGAGCAGTTCTTC. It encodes CASTNPGSNEQFF.